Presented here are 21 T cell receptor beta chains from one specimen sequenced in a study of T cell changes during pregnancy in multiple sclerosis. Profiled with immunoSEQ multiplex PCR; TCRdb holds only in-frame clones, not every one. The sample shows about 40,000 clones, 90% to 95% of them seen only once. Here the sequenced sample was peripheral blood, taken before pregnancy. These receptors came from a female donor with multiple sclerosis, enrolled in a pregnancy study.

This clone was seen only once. The CDR3 DNA follows: TGTGCCTGGGACACTAGCGGGACCCGACGCTACAATGAGCAGTTCTTC. It yields the protein CAWDTSGTRRYNEQFF. The chain carries TRBV30 and TRBJ2-1, with 10 nucleotides matching TRBD2. Trimming removed 5 bases from V and 3 bases from J; junction bases left unmatched: 10. The germline V gene encodes CDR1 GTSNPN and CDR2 SVGIG (reference sequence). This CDR3 comprises 16 residues.

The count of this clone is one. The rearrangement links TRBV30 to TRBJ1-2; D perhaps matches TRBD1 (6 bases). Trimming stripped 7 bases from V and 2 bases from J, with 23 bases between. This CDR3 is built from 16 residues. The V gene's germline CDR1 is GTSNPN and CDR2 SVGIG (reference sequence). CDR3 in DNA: TGTGCCTTAAGAATACGAAACACGGACAGCAACTATGGCTACACCTTC. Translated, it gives CALRIRNTDSNYGYTF.

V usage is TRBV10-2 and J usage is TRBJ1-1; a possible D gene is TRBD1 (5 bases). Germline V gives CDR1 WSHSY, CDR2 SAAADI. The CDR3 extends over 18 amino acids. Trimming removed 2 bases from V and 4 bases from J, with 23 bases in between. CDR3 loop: CASSEAKKLGHLGTEAFF. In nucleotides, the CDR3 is TGCGCCAGCAGTGAGGCCAAGAAATTAGGACACTTGGGCACTGAAGCTTTCTTT.

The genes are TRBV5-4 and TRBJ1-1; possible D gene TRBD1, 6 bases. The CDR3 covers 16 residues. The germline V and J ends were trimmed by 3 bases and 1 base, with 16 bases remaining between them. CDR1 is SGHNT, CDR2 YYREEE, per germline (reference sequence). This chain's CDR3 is CASSSQQGLGNTEAFF. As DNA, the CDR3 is TGTGCCAGCAGCTCTCAACAGGGTTTGGGGAACACTGAAGCTTTCTTT.

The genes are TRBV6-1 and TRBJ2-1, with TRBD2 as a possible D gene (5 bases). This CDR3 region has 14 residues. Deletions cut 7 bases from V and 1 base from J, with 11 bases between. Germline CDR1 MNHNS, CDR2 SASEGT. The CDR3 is CASKGLASYNEQFF. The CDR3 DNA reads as TGTGCCAGCAAAGGGCTAGCATCCTACAATGAGCAGTTCTTC.

CDR3: CASSDQAQPQHF. CDR3 DNA: TGTGCCAGCAGTGATCAGGCTCAGCCCCAGCATTTT. The chain carries TRBV2 and TRBJ1-5; no clear D gene. Germline CDR1 is SNHLY and CDR2 is FYNNEI. Trimming took 3 bases from V and 6 from J, leaving 6 bases between them. CDR3 size: 12 residues.

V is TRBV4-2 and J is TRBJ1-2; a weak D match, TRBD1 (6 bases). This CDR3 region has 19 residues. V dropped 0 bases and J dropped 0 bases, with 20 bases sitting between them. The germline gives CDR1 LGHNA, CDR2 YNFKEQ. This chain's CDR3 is CASSQEWGPRTLANYGYTF. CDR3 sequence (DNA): TGTGCCAGCAGCCAAGAGTGGGGGCCGAGGACGCTAGCTAACTATGGCTACACCTTC.

CDR3 loop: CASSPYREGTGELFF. The CDR3 DNA reads TGTGCCAGCAGTCCATACAGGGAAGGAACCGGGGAGCTGTTTTTT. This chain connects TRBV25-1 to TRBJ2-2, with a tentative D call TRBD1 (6 bases). The CDR3 is made up of 15 amino acids. Germline-derived CDR1 and CDR2 are MGHDK and SYGVNS. The V gene lost 5 bases and the J gene lost 5 bases, with 15 bases spanning the gap.

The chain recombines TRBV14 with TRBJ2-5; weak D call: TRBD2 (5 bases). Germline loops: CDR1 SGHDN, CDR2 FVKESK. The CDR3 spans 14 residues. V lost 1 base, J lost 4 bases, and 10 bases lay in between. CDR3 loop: CASSQVLGRETQYF. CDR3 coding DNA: TGTGCCAGCAGCCAAGTACTAGGGAGAGAGACCCAGTACTTC.

The CDR3: CASSSGLAGVTDTQYF. The CDR3 coding sequence is TGCGCCAGCAGTTCTGGACTAGCGGGAGTAACAGATACGCAGTATTTT. The J gene is TRBJ2-3, the V gene TRBV10-1; 13 positions agree with TRBD2. V dropped 5 bases and J dropped 3; count of bases not matched to a gene: 5. The CDR3 is 16 amino acids. Germline V lookup: CDR1 WNHNN, CDR2 SYGVQD (reference sequence).

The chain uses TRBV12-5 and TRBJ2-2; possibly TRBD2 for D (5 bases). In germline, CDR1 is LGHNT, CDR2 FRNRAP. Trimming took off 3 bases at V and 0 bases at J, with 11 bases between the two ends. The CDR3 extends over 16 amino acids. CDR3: CASGFFRDPNTGELFF. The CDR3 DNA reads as TGTGCTAGTGGTTTTTTTCGGGATCCGAACACCGGGGAGCTGTTTTTT.

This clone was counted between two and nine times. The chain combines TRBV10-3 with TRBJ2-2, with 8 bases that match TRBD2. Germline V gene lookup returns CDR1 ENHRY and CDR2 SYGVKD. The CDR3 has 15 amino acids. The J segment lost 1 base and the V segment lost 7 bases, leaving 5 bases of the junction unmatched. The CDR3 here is CAITPGLENTGELFF. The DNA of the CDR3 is TGTGCCATCACCCCGGGACTAGAGAACACCGGGGAGCTGTTTTTT.

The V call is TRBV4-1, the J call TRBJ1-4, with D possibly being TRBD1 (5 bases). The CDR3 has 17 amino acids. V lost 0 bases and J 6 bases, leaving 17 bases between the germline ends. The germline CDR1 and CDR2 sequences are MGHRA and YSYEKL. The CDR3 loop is CASSQDVQGAYDEKLFF. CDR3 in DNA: TGCGCCAGCAGCCAAGACGTTCAAGGGGCTTACGATGAAAAACTGTTTTTT.

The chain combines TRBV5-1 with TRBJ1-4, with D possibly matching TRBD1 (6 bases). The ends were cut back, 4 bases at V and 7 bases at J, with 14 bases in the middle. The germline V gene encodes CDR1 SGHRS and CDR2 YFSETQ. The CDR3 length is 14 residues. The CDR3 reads CASSQNRVSEKLFF. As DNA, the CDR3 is TGCGCCAGCAGCCAAAACAGGGTTAGTGAAAAACTGTTTTTT. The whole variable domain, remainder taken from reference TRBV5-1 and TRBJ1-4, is KAGVTQTPRYLIKTRGQQVTLSCSPISGHRSVSWYQQTPGQGLQFLFEYFSETQRNKGNFPGRFSGRQFSNSRSEMNVSTLELGDSALYLCASSQNRVSEKLFFGSGTQLSVL.

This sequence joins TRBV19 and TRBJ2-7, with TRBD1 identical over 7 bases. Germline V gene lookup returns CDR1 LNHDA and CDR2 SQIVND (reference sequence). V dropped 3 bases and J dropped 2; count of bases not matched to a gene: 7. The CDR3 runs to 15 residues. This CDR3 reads CASSIRGDRAYEQYF. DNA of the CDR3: TGTGCCAGTAGTATTAGGGGCGACAGGGCCTACGAGCAGTACTTC.

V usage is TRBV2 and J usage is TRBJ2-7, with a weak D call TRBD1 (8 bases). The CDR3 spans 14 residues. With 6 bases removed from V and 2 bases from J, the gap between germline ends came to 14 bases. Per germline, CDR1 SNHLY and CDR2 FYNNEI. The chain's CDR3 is CASSGRTGPYEQYF. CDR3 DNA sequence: TGTGCCAGCAGCGGGAGGACAGGGCCCTACGAGCAGTACTTC.

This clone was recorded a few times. The CDR3 spells CASSLQGYQPQHF. The CDR3 nucleotides are TGTGCCAGCAGCTTACAGGGTTATCAGCCCCAGCATTTT. V usage is TRBV11-2 and J usage is TRBJ1-5, with D possibly being TRBD1 (5 bases). In germline, CDR1 is SGHAT, CDR2 FQNNGV. Trimming removed 2 bases at V and 5 bases at J, with 7 bases between. CDR3 size: 13 residues.

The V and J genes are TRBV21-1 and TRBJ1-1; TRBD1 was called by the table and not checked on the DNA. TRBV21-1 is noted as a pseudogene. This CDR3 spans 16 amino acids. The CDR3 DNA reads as TGTGCCAGCAGCATCCACGTCGGACAAGAGTACACTGAAGCTTTCTTT. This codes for CASSIHVGQEYTEAFF.

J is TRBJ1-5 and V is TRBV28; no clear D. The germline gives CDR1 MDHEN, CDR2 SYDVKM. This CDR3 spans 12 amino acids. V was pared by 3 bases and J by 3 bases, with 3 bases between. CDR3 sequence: CASSFLNQPQHF. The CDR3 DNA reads TGTGCCAGCAGTTTCCTCAATCAGCCCCAGCATTTT.

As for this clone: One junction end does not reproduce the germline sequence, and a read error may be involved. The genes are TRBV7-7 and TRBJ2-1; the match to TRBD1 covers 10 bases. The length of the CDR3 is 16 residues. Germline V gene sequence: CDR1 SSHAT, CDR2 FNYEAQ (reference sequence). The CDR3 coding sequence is TGTGCTAGCAGCCCCAGGGGACAGGGGTACTACAATGAGCAGTTCTTC. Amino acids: CASSPRGQGYYNEQFF.

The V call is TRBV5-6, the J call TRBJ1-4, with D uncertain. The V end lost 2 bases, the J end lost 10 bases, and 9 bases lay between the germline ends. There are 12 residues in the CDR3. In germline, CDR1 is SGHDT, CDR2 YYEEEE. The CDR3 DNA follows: TGTGCCAGCAGCTTTCAACCGGGAAAACTGTTTTTT. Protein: CASSFQPGKLFF.